The 29 T cell receptor beta chains in this list originate from one sample, sequenced in a study of blood T cell repertoires in COVID-19. Assay used: immunoSEQ multiplex PCR; TCRdb lists only in-frame clones, some missing. Of a few hundred thousand clones listed, about nine tenths were seen once; the top ten hold about 10%. The sequenced sample consisted of PBMCs or T cells enriched from blood (not recorded which). Source of these receptors: a woman younger than 35 who had recovered from COVID-19.

CDR3 loop: CASTNPRGSDTQYF. The CDR3 DNA reads as TGTGCCAGCACCAACCCCCGGGGGTCCGATACGCAGTATTTT. The chain joins TRBV2 to TRBJ2-3, with a possible D match to TRBD2 (6 bases). Germline CDR1 SNHLY, CDR2 FYNNEI. Trimming took off 7 bases at V and 6 bases at J, with 17 bases between the two ends. The CDR3 has 14 residues.

The J gene is TRBJ2-7, the V gene TRBV3-1 (or the pseudogene TRBV3-2); D uncertain. Germline CDR1 is LGHDT and CDR2 is YNNKEL (reference sequence). The CDR3 is 12 residues long. V lost 1 base and J 7 bases, leaving 8 bases between the germline ends. Here the CDR3 DNA reads TGTGCCAGCAGCCAAGCTTCGCGGGAGCAGTACTTC. It codes for CASSQASREQYF.

This chain connects TRBV5-5 to TRBJ1-3; 9 bases fit TRBD1. Trimming at V came to 3 bases and at J to 0 bases, leaving 7 bases not matched to a gene. The germline gives CDR1 SGHKS, CDR2 YYEKEE (reference sequence). The CDR3 covers 17 residues. The CDR3 DNA is TGTGCCAGCAGCTCCCAACCGGGACAGGGCTCTGGAAACACCATATATTTT. This sequence encodes CASSSQPGQGSGNTIYF.

This clone has only a few counts. This chain connects TRBV7-3 to TRBJ2-1; the match to TRBD1 covers 10 bases. This CDR3 is built from 15 residues. Per the germline V gene, CDR1 is SGHTA and CDR2 is FQGTGA. Trimming took 0 bases from V and 6 from J; bases not matched to a gene: 2. CDR3 residues: CASSLTGQGTNEQFF. As DNA, the CDR3 is TGTGCCAGCAGCTTAACGGGACAGGGGACCAATGAGCAGTTCTTC. Based on the CDR3 plus reference TRBV7-3 and TRBJ2-1, the full variable domain is GAGVSQTPSNKVTEKGKYVELRCDPISGHTALYWYRQSLGQGPEFLIYFQGTGAADDSGLPNDRFFAVRPEGSVSTLKIQRTERGDSAVYLCASSLTGQGTNEQFFGPGTRLTVL.

In its sample, this clone was seen a few times. DNA for the CDR3: TGTGCCTGGAGTCCTGGCGGAATGTACTATGGCTACACCTTC. Amino acid sequence: CAWSPGGMYYGYTF. This sequence joins TRBV30 and TRBJ1-2; D call uncertain. This CDR3 is built from 14 residues. The V and J ends lost 2 bases and 3 bases respectively, with 13 bases between them. The germline V gene encodes CDR1 GTSNPN and CDR2 SVGIG (reference sequence).

DNA for the CDR3: TGTGCCAGCAGTTTATTCAGACTAGCGGGGAATACCAAAAACATTCAGTACTTC. Translation gives CASSLFRLAGNTKNIQYF. The rearrangement links TRBV28 to TRBJ2-4, with 11 bases identical to TRBD2. From germline, CDR1 is MDHEN and CDR2 SYDVKM. The length of the CDR3 is 18 residues. V shed 1 base and J 2 bases; nucleotides not matched to a gene: 7.

The chain joins TRBV20-1 to TRBJ2-7; perhaps TRBD2 as D (6 bases). Between the trimmed V and J ends, which lost 3 bases and 2 bases, there was a span of 14 bases. The CDR3 sequence is 14 residues long. Germline V lookup: CDR1 DFQATT, CDR2 SNEGSKA (reference sequence). The CDR3 bases are TGCAGTGCTAGTGGAGGGAGGAGCCCCTACGAGCAGTACTTC. It encodes CSASGGRSPYEQYF.

A word on this clone: Within the sample, other DNA sequences also encode this same CDR3. The CDR3 reads CASSVAGASTDTQYF. The CDR3, as DNA: TGTGCCAGCAGCGTAGCAGGGGCCAGCACAGATACGCAGTATTTT. The gene calls are TRBV9 and TRBJ2-3, with D possibly matching TRBD1 (6 bases). The V gene lost 0 bases and the J gene lost 0 bases, with 8 bases spanning the gap. This CDR3 has 15 residues. Germline CDR1 SGDLS, CDR2 YYNGEE.

V gene TRBV18 combines with J gene TRBJ2-1; D is unresolved. CDR3 length: 16 residues. Trimming removed 5 bases from V and 2 bases from J, with 16 bases in between. The germline CDR1 and CDR2 sequences are KGHSH and LQKENI. This chain's CDR3 is CASSAILGSTYNEQFF. CDR3 DNA: TGTGCCAGCTCAGCGATTCTAGGTAGCACCTACAATGAGCAGTTCTTC.

J is TRBJ1-1 and V is TRBV7-8; tentatively, D is TRBD1 (5 bases). From germline, CDR1 is SGHVS and CDR2 FQNEAQ. V shed 1 base and J shed 5 bases, with 17 bases lying between them. The CDR3 sequence is 16 residues long. CDR3 nucleotides: TGTGCCAGCAGCTTAGTTAAGGACACCCCGGCGACTGAAGCTTTCTTT. Its protein product is CASSLVKDTPATEAFF.

This sequence joins TRBV24-1 and TRBJ2-5; maybe TRBD2 (5 bases). The CDR3 runs 15 residues. Germline assignment: CDR1 KGHDR and CDR2 SFDVKD. V was pared by 4 bases and J by 3 bases, with 14 bases between. As DNA, the CDR3 is TGTGCCACCAGTGACCCGAGAGGGTCGGAAGAGACCCAGTACTTC. Translation: CATSDPRGSEETQYF.

This clone was observed a single time. CDR3: CASSPFNTEAFF. CDR3 nucleotides: TGTGCCAGCAGCCCGTTTAACACTGAAGCTTTCTTT. The rearrangement links TRBV7-9 to TRBJ1-1; D uncertain. In germline, CDR1 is SEHNR, CDR2 FQNEAQ (reference sequence). V dropped 5 bases and J dropped 2 bases, with 6 bases sitting between them. The CDR3 spans 12 residues.

V is TRBV11-3 and J is TRBJ2-2, with no clear D. Germline lookup yields CDR1 SGHNT and CDR2 YENEEA. The ends were cut back, 1 base at V and 4 bases at J, with 7 bases in the middle. This CDR3 has 14 residues. This CDR3 is CASSLVGSTGELFF. CDR3 sequence (DNA): TGTGCCAGCAGCTTAGTTGGCAGCACCGGGGAGCTGTTTTTT.

The V call is TRBV7-8, the J call TRBJ2-2; 9 bases are a match to TRBD1. CDR1 is SGHVS and CDR2 is FQNEAQ in the germline V gene. CDR3 length: 15 residues. V was pared by 6 bases and J by 6 bases, with 8 bases of the junction left unmatched. The CDR3 DNA reads as TGTGCCAGCAGGCCACAGGGGGCGCCCTCCGGGGAGCTGTTTTTT. It is translated as CASRPQGAPSGELFF.

The gene calls are TRBV9 and TRBJ2-1; D perhaps matches TRBD1 (5 bases). Trimming pared 0 bases from V and 10 bases from J, leaving 14 bases between. Germline values: CDR1 SGDLS, CDR2 YYNGEE. The CDR3 totals 14 residues. The CDR3 is CASSVGVGAVEQFF. The CDR3 nucleotides read TGTGCCAGCAGCGTAGGCGTAGGGGCGGTCGAGCAGTTCTTC.

The chain has TRBV9 and TRBJ1-2, with D possibly being TRBD1 (6 bases). Germline values: CDR1 SGDLS, CDR2 YYNGEE. The CDR3 contains 14 residues. V lost 0 bases, J lost 4 bases, and 10 bases lay in between. The CDR3 reads CASSVGQATYGYTF. The CDR3 coding sequence is TGTGCCAGCAGCGTAGGACAGGCAACCTATGGCTACACCTTC.

Comments on this clone: Other nucleotide sequences from this sample produce the same CDR3. The chain has TRBV18 and TRBJ1-1; D is perhaps TRBD1 (5 bases). Per germline, CDR1 KGHSH and CDR2 LQKENI. The length of the CDR3 is 13 residues. Trimming cost V 0 bases and J 4 bases, with 6 bases left between them. CDR3 DNA sequence: TGTGCCAGCTCACCACCCGGGGGCACTGAAGCTTTCTTT. It translates to CASSPPGGTEAFF.

The chain links TRBV6-5 to TRBJ2-7; 9 bases match TRBD1. CDR1 and CDR2 (germline): MNHEY, SVGAGI. The trim removed 7 bases at V and 13 bases at J, leaving 11 bases unmatched. The CDR3 totals 12 residues. The CDR3 DNA follows: TGTGCCAGCACCCGGACAGGGGCGACTTATTACTTC. This encodes CASTRTGATYYF.

The V call is TRBV5-4, the J call TRBJ2-7; 8 bases are shared with TRBD2. Germline V gene lookup returns CDR1 SGHNT and CDR2 YYREEE (reference sequence). The CDR3 is made up of 13 amino acids. V lost 4 bases and J lost 7; bases outside the gene matches: 7. Here the CDR3 DNA reads TGTGCCAGCAGCATTAGCGGGGCGGGGGAGCAGTACTTC. Translated: CASSISGAGEQYF.

The chain is built from TRBV7-9 and TRBJ1-4; 8 nucleotides agree with TRBD1. V trimming: 10 bases; J trimming: 1 base; junction bases outside the gene matches: 14. The CDR3 has 17 amino acids. Germline V lookup: CDR1 SEHNR, CDR2 FQNEAQ (reference sequence). The CDR3 sequence is CAIKISGQGGTNEKLFF. The DNA of the CDR3 is TGTGCCATCAAGATATCAGGACAGGGAGGAACTAATGAAAAACTGTTTTTT. The full variable domain, its missing parts supplied by reference TRBV7-9 and TRBJ1-4, is DTGVSQNPRHKITKRGQNVTFRCDPISEHNRLYWYRQTLGQGPEFLTYFQNEAQLEKSRLLSDRFSAERPKGSFSTLEIQRTEQGDSAMYLCAIKISGQGGTNEKLFFGSGTQLSVL.

The rearrangement uses TRBV28 and TRBJ2-7; a possible D gene is TRBD2 (7 bases). There are 16 residues in the CDR3. V lost 4 bases to trimming and J lost 4 bases, with 20 bases between them. Looked up from germline, CDR1 is MDHEN and CDR2 is SYDVKM. CDR3 nucleotides: TGTGCCAGCAGTTCAAGGGGGGAGGGGCGTAGGTACGAGCAGTACTTC. It codes for CASSSRGEGRRYEQYF.

V and J are TRBV28 and TRBJ1-2, with 9 bases that match TRBD1. The CDR3 contains 14 residues. After removal of 7 bases from V and 4 bases from J, the junction contained 7 bases not matched to a gene. Germline V gene sequence: CDR1 MDHEN, CDR2 SYDVKM. CDR3 amino acids: CASTFGQGRYGYTF. The CDR3 DNA reads as TGTGCCAGCACCTTCGGACAGGGGCGCTATGGCTACACCTTC.

J is TRBJ2-1 and V is TRBV5-1; 9 nucleotides align to TRBD2. V lost 10 bases, J lost 8 bases, and 7 bases stayed unmatched. This CDR3 is 12 amino acids long. Germline CDR1 reads SGHRS; CDR2 reads YFSETQ. The CDR3 DNA follows: TGCGCCGGAGGACTAGCGAGAGATGAGCAGTTCTTC. Its translation is CAGGLARDEQFF.

V is TRBV5-1 and J is TRBJ2-5; 9 positions match TRBD2. V was clipped by 0 bases and J by 5 bases; unmatched bases: 5. CDR1 and CDR2 (germline): SGHRS, YFSETQ. The length of the CDR3 is 15 residues. CDR3 residues: CASSLGLAEKETQYF. The DNA of the CDR3 is TGCGCCAGCAGCTTGGGACTAGCGGAGAAGGAGACCCAGTACTTC.

This chain connects TRBV18 to TRBJ1-1, with D hard to call. The V and J ends lost 3 bases and 4 bases respectively, with 15 bases between them. Germline values: CDR1 KGHSH, CDR2 LQKENI. This CDR3 is built from 15 residues. In DNA form, the CDR3 reads TGTGCCAGCTCACCCCAGGAGGGCCCGGGCACTGAAGCTTTCTTT. Translated: CASSPQEGPGTEAFF.

The chain employs TRBV5-5 and TRBJ1-4, with 7 bases fitting TRBD1. This CDR3 is 13 amino acids long. J lost 7 bases, V lost 0 bases, and 0 bases had no gene match. Germline CDR1 is SGHKS and CDR2 is YYEKEE (reference sequence). CDR3 bases: TGTGCCAGCAGCTTGGCAGGGGGTGAAAAACTGTTTTTT. It is translated as CASSLAGGEKLFF.

This rearrangement joins TRBV28 to TRBJ1-4; TRBD1 matches at 9 bases. Looked up from germline, CDR1 is MDHEN and CDR2 is SYDVKM. V shed 6 bases, J shed 4 bases, and the junction held 9 bases outside the gene matches. This CDR3 has 16 amino acids. The CDR3: CASSPPGQGLNEKLFF. In DNA form, the CDR3 reads TGTGCCAGCAGCCCCCCGGGACAGGGACTTAATGAAAAACTGTTTTTT.

The chain is built from TRBV4-2 and TRBJ2-1, with 7 bases fitting TRBD2. The CDR3 is made up of 16 amino acids. Trimming at V came to 3 bases and at J to 0 bases, leaving 5 bases not matched to a gene. Germline loops: CDR1 LGHNA, CDR2 YNFKEQ. The CDR3 DNA is TGTGCCAGCAGCCAGGAAGCGGGGCACTCCTACAATGAGCAGTTCTTC. It is translated as CASSQEAGHSYNEQFF.

V is TRBV20-1 and J is TRBJ2-7; D may be TRBD2 (5 bases). Trimming took 6 bases from V and 5 from J, leaving 11 bases between them. The germline V gene encodes CDR1 DFQATT and CDR2 SNEGSKA (reference sequence). The CDR3 is 11 amino acids. The CDR3 here is CSAPDGDEQYF. The CDR3 DNA sequence: TGCAGTGCCCCGGACGGGGACGAGCAGTACTTC.